The 4 T cell receptor beta chains reported below all come from one sample, sequenced in a study of tissue T cells after allogeneic stem cell transplantation. The table came from immunoSEQ multiplex PCR; TCRdb's copy has only in-frame clones and leaves some out. This sample carries some 5,000 clones, 76% of them seen once, and the ten largest clones take approximately 5%. Sequenced material: blood, taken before transplantation. These receptors were obtained from a man aged 35 to 69 who later had graft-versus-host disease after an allogeneic stem cell transplant.

The V gene is TRBV27, the J gene TRBJ2-5; D not certain. TRBJ2-7 explains the end of the DNA better; the J call may be wrong. Germline loops: CDR1 MNHEY, CDR2 SMNVEV (reference sequence). The CDR3 spans 13 residues. The CDR3 DNA sequence: TGTGCCAGCAGTTTATTAGAGAACTACGAGCAGTACTTC. Translation: CASSLLENYEQYF.

The chain joins TRBV10-2 to TRBJ2-7; tentatively, D is TRBD2 (5 bases). Trimming removed 0 bases from V and 0 bases from J, with 12 bases in between. CDR1 is WSHSY and CDR2 is SAAADI in the germline V gene. CDR3 length equals 16 residues. CDR3 sequence (DNA): TGCGCCAGCAGTGAGTCCCAGCGGCAGTACTCCTACGAGCAGTACTTC. Protein: CASSESQRQYSYEQYF.

V is TRBV5-1 and J is TRBJ1-1, with 7 positions matching TRBD1. Per the germline V gene, CDR1 is SGHRS and CDR2 is YFSETQ. After removal of 2 bases from V and 1 base from J, the junction contained 5 bases not matched to a gene. The CDR3 totals 15 residues. The CDR3 protein is CASSLGTVTNTEAFF. The CDR3 DNA reads as TGCGCCAGCAGCTTAGGGACAGTCACGAACACTGAAGCTTTCTTT.

The rearrangement links TRBV19 to TRBJ1-1; tentative D call: TRBD1 (5 bases). The germline gives CDR1 LNHDA, CDR2 SQIVND (reference sequence). Between the trimmed V and J ends, which lost 3 bases and 5 bases, there was a span of 13 bases. The CDR3 extends over 14 amino acids. The CDR3 bases are TGTGCCAGTAGTATTACGGGGGGGAGTACTGAAGCTTTCTTT. Protein sequence: CASSITGGSTEAFF.